The 27 T cell receptor beta chains below come from one sample, sequenced in a study of cytomegalovirus exposure and HLA in healthy donors. Vbeta (60) and Jbeta (13) primers were used in the PCR. The method was immunoSEQ multiplex PCR; TCRdb's version includes in-frame clones alone and lacks a portion of them. In the table there are 100,000 to 150,000 clones, about 85% of which are singletons. Input material: PBMCs. Every receptor here comes from a boy aged 5-17 years in good health and CMV-seronegative.

The rearrangement links TRBV2 to TRBJ2-1, with no clear D. This CDR3 has 11 residues. Looked up from germline, CDR1 is SNHLY and CDR2 is FYNNEI. Trimming shortened V by 5 bases and J by 3 bases, and 2 bases separated the two germline ends. The CDR3, as DNA: TGTGCCAGCAGTTACTACAATGAGCAGTTCTTC. Translation gives CASSYYNEQFF.

The genes are TRBV4-3 and TRBJ1-1; D may be TRBD1 (6 bases). The CDR3 sequence is 16 residues long. Germline V gives CDR1 LGHNA, CDR2 YSLEER. The V end was cut by 1 base, the J end by 4 bases, with 16 bases between. CDR3 coding DNA: TGCGCCAGCAGCCAAGGTGGGGGGGCGCGCCCCACTGAAGCTTTCTTT. Protein sequence: CASSQGGGARPTEAFF.

This clone has just one count. This chain links TRBV4-3 with TRBJ2-2, with 7 bases matching TRBD2. Trimming cost V 0 bases and J 6 bases; bases outside gene matches: 7. The length of the CDR3 is 16 residues. The germline gives CDR1 LGHNA, CDR2 YSLEER. CDR3 amino acids: CASSQDTREVPGELFF. CDR3 coding DNA: TGCGCCAGCAGCCAAGATACCCGGGAGGTTCCCGGGGAGCTGTTTTTT.

CDR3 region: CASSPGKTGVEDTEAFF. The CDR3 coding sequence is TGTGCCAGCAGTCCCGGAAAGACAGGGGTCGAGGACACTGAAGCTTTCTTT. The chain links TRBV27 to TRBJ1-1; 8 bases line up with TRBD1. V shed 5 bases, J shed 3 bases, and the junction held 14 bases outside the gene matches. The CDR3 runs to 17 residues. Germline V CDR1 and CDR2: MNHEY, SMNVEV (reference sequence).

The rearrangement joins TRBV23-1 to TRBJ2-7; D gene unclear. TRBV23-1 is noted as an ORF with a role that remains uncertain. Trimming cost V 4 bases and J 3 bases, with 4 bases left between them. The CDR3 runs to 11 residues. The CDR3 spells CASSPNYEQYF. The CDR3 nucleotides read TGCGCCAGCAGTCCTAACTACGAGCAGTACTTC.

The chain joins TRBV27 to TRBJ2-5, with 8 bases that match TRBD1. The CDR3 contains 16 residues. Germline lookup yields CDR1 MNHEY and CDR2 SMNVEV (reference sequence). Unmatched junction bases numbered 10, after V lost 5 bases and J lost 2 bases. The CDR3 protein is CASSIIRTGNQETQYF. DNA for the CDR3: TGTGCCAGCAGTATAATAAGGACAGGGAATCAAGAGACCCAGTACTTC.

This chain connects TRBV9 to TRBJ2-1, with 10 bases matching TRBD1. Per germline, CDR1 SGDLS and CDR2 YYNGEE. V lost 3 bases, J lost 1 base, and 1 base stayed unmatched. The CDR3 runs 15 residues. CDR3 in amino acids: CASSAGQGSYNEQFF. In nucleotides, the CDR3 is TGTGCCAGCAGCGCGGGACAGGGGTCCTACAATGAGCAGTTCTTC.

V usage is TRBV6-5 and J usage is TRBJ1-2; D might be TRBD1 (6 bases). Germline CDR1 MNHEY, CDR2 SVGAGI. Between the trimmed V and J ends, which lost 7 bases and 0 bases, there was a span of 12 bases. The CDR3 sequence is 14 residues long. The CDR3 here is CASTNRVANYGYTF. CDR3 DNA: TGTGCCAGCACCAACAGGGTAGCTAACTATGGCTACACCTTC.

The chain is built from TRBV27 and TRBJ1-1, with a weak D call TRBD1 (6 bases). The CDR3 runs 14 residues. Trimming left V 6 bases short and J 7 bases short, with 18 bases between. The germline V gene encodes CDR1 MNHEY and CDR2 SMNVEV (reference sequence). The CDR3 bases are TGTGCCAGCAGCACAGCAGGGACACCCAATGAAGCTTTCTTT. Encoded protein: CASSTAGTPNEAFF.

The chain couples TRBV5-4 to TRBJ2-7; 9 bases are a match to TRBD1. The CDR3 contains 13 residues. Germline assignment: CDR1 SGHNT and CDR2 YYREEE (reference sequence). Trimming cost V 5 bases and J 5 bases; bases outside gene matches: 5. CDR3 nucleotide sequence: TGTGCCAGCAGTTCAGGGACAGGGAACGAGCAGTACTTC. Translating gives CASSSGTGNEQYF.

The chain couples TRBV5-1 to TRBJ1-4, with D perhaps TRBD1 (6 bases). The CDR3 runs to 16 residues. The V and J ends lost 4 bases and 8 bases respectively, with 21 bases between them. CDR1 and CDR2 from the germline V gene are SGHRS and YFSETQ. CDR3 bases: TGCGCCAGCAGCCCCAGCCCCACAGGGTTAGGGGAAAAACTGTTTTTT. This encodes CASSPSPTGLGEKLFF.

This chain connects TRBV29-1 to TRBJ2-5; TRBD1 agrees at 7 bases. Germline V gene lookup returns CDR1 SQVTM and CDR2 ANQGSEA. Losses at the gene ends were 7 bases for V and 1 base for J; bases not matched to a gene: 6. The CDR3 is 13 amino acids. The CDR3 DNA sequence: TGCAGCGCCCCGACAGGGACCCAAGAGACCCAGTACTTC. It specifies CSAPTGTQETQYF.

This chain connects TRBV29-1 to TRBJ2-1, with D perhaps TRBD2 (5 bases). Trimming took 7 bases from V and 7 from J, leaving 29 bases between them. The CDR3 spans 17 residues. CDR1 is SQVTM and CDR2 is ANQGSEA in the germline V gene. CDR3 in amino acids: CSARPVAEEDGSNEQFF. The CDR3, as DNA: TGCAGCGCCCGTCCGGTTGCGGAGGAGGACGGATCGAATGAGCAGTTCTTC.

The chain uses TRBV27 and TRBJ2-7; tentatively, D is TRBD2 (7 bases). The V end was cut by 10 bases, the J end by 0 bases, with 22 bases between. The CDR3 consists of 16 residues. CDR1 MNHEY and CDR2 SMNVEV come from the germline V gene (reference sequence). The CDR3 sequence is CATSDRIAGPSYEQYF. The CDR3 DNA is TGTGCCACCTCGGACAGAATAGCGGGCCCCTCCTACGAGCAGTACTTC.

This clone has just a few counts. The chain joins TRBV7-8 to TRBJ2-2, with 13 bases matching TRBD2. CDR3 length: 16 amino acids. Losses at the gene ends were 10 bases for V and 6 bases for J; bases not matched to a gene: 11. CDR1 and CDR2 (germline): SGHVS, FQNEAQ. The CDR3 nucleotides are TGTGCCACCTCATTTACACTAGCGGGGGGGTCCGGGGAGCTGTTTTTT. It is translated as CATSFTLAGGSGELFF.

The rearrangement uses TRBV7-2 and TRBJ2-4; the match to TRBD2 covers 8 bases. CDR1 and CDR2 from the germline V gene are SGHTA and FQGNSA. This CDR3 is 14 amino acids long. With 5 bases clipped from V and 4 bases from J, the junction kept 4 bases outside the gene matches. The CDR3 DNA is TGTGCCAGCAGCGGGACGGGAGGGAAAAACATTCAGTACTTC. It translates to CASSGTGGKNIQYF.

This clone is a singleton in its sample. The rearrangement joins TRBV10-3 to TRBJ1-1; the match to TRBD1 covers 7 bases. Germline V lookup: CDR1 ENHRY, CDR2 SYGVKD. V dropped 6 bases and J dropped 1; count of bases not matched to a gene: 5. The CDR3 spans 14 residues. CDR3 in amino acids: CAIRIGQENTEAFF. The CDR3 DNA is TGTGCCATCAGGATTGGACAGGAGAACACTGAAGCTTTCTTT.

The V gene is TRBV15, the J gene TRBJ2-5, with 16 bases aligning to TRBD2. V gave up 4 bases and J gave up 5 bases; unmatched junction bases: 13. The CDR3 spans 19 residues. The germline V gene has CDR1 LNHNV and CDR2 YYDKDF (reference sequence). CDR3 nucleotide sequence: TGTGCCACCAGCAAAGGGACTAGCGGGAGGGCCCTCTTGGGGGAGACCCAGTACTTC. Amino acids: CATSKGTSGRALLGETQYF. The entire variable domain, with the rest obtained from reference TRBV15 and TRBJ2-5, is as follows: DAMVIQNPRYQVTQFGKPVTLSCSQTLNHNVMYWYQQKSSQAPKLLFHYYDKDFNNEADTPDNFQSRRPNTSFCFLDIRSPGLGDTAMYLCATSKGTSGRALLGETQYFGPGTRLLVL.

The rearrangement joins TRBV5-4 to TRBJ1-1; D is perhaps TRBD1 (5 bases). In germline, CDR1 is SGHNT, CDR2 YYREEE (reference sequence). Deletions cut 4 bases from V and 0 bases from J, with 13 bases between. The CDR3 sequence is 15 residues long. The CDR3 is CASSLGTIMNTEAFF. CDR3 nucleotides: TGTGCCAGCAGCCTGGGGACTATAATGAACACTGAAGCTTTCTTT.

The J gene is TRBJ2-7, the V gene TRBV9, with 8 bases fitting TRBD2. This CDR3 is built from 15 residues. After removal of 2 bases from V and 1 base from J, the junction contained 5 bases not matched to a gene. Germline CDR1 and CDR2: SGDLS and YYNGEE. This CDR3 reads CASSVLGGASYEQYF. The CDR3 nucleotides are TGTGCCAGCAGCGTGCTCGGGGGGGCGTCCTACGAGCAGTACTTC.

This clone was recorded once. This rearrangement joins TRBV6-5 to TRBJ2-7, with 7 bases matching TRBD1. The germline V gene encodes CDR1 MNHEY and CDR2 SVGAGI. This CDR3 region has 14 residues. With V trimmed by 6 bases and J by 3 bases, 8 bases remained unmatched. The CDR3 nucleotides read TGTGCCAGCAGCATTCGGGACAGTGGCTACGAGCAGTACTTC. Protein sequence: CASSIRDSGYEQYF.

The chain links TRBV7-2 to TRBJ2-6, with a tentative D call TRBD1 (6 bases). The germline V and J ends were trimmed by 4 bases and 0 bases, with 16 bases remaining between them. The CDR3 loop spans 18 amino acids. Germline CDR1 is SGHTA and CDR2 is FQGNSA. CDR3 nucleotide sequence: TGTGCCAGCAGCTACATACTGGGGGCTCCCTCTGGGGCCAACGTCCTGACTTTC. Protein: CASSYILGAPSGANVLTF.

The chain joins TRBV4-3 to TRBJ1-1, with D maybe TRBD1 (6 bases). Germline values: CDR1 LGHNA, CDR2 YSLEER. Trimming cost V 0 bases and J 0 bases, with 17 bases left between them. The CDR3 contains 18 residues. Here the CDR3 DNA reads TGCGCCAGCAGCCAAGATTGGGCGGGGGGCTGGGTGAACACTGAAGCTTTCTTT. This codes for CASSQDWAGGWVNTEAFF.

The V gene is TRBV14, the J gene TRBJ2-1; 9 bases match TRBD1. The CDR3 totals 16 residues. V lost 4 bases to trimming and J lost 0 bases; unmatched junction nucleotides: 4. The germline V gene encodes CDR1 SGHDN and CDR2 FVKESK. The CDR3: CASSRTGQGSYNEQFF. CDR3 nucleotides: TGTGCCAGCAGCCGGACGGGACAGGGCTCCTACAATGAGCAGTTCTTC.

The rearrangement joins TRBV7-2 to TRBJ1-6, with D uncertain. The CDR3 sequence is 15 residues long. Germline V gene lookup returns CDR1 SGHTA and CDR2 FQGNSA. V shed 4 bases and J shed 7 bases, with 14 bases lying between them. CDR3 nucleotides: TGTGCCAGCAGCTACTTGGCCACGGGAAATTCACCCCTCCACTTT. Protein: CASSYLATGNSPLHF.

J is TRBJ1-4 and V is TRBV15; possible D gene TRBD1, 5 bases. Trimming left V 2 bases short and J 4 bases short, with 11 bases between. The V gene's germline CDR1 is LNHNV and CDR2 YYDKDF (reference sequence). The CDR3 is 15 amino acids. Written as DNA, the CDR3 is TGTGCCACCAGCAGACTAGACAGAAGTAATGAAAAACTGTTTTTT. Residues: CATSRLDRSNEKLFF.

The CDR3 DNA reads TGTGCCAGCAGCTTGGGACAGGGGTGGACCGGGGAGCTGTTTTTT. This translates into CASSLGQGWTGELFF. The rearrangement uses TRBV7-2 and TRBJ2-2; 10 nucleotides agree with TRBD1. The CDR3 consists of 15 residues. CDR1 and CDR2 (germline): SGHTA, FQGNSA. V was pared by 3 bases and J by 5 bases, with 3 bases of the junction left unmatched.